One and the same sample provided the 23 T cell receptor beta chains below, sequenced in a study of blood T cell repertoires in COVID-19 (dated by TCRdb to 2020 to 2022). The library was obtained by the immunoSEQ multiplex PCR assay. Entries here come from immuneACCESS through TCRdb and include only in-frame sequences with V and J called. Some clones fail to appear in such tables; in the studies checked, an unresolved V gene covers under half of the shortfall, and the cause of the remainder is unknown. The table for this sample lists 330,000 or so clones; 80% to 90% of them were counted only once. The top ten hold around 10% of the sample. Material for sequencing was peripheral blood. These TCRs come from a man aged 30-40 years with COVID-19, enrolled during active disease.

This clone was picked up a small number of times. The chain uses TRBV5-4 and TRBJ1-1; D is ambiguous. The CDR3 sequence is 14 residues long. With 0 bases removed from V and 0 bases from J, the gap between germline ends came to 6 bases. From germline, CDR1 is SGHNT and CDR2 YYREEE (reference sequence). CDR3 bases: TGTGCCAGCAGCTTGGGGGAGGTGAACACTGAAGCTTTCTTT. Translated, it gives CASSLGEVNTEAFF.

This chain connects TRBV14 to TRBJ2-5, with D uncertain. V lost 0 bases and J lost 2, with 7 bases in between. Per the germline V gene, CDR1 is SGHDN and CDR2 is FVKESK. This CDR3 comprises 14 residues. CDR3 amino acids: CASSQDPMQETQYF. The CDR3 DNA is TGTGCCAGCAGCCAAGACCCCATGCAAGAGACCCAGTACTTC. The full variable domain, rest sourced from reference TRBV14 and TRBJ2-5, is EAGVTQFPSHSVIEKGQTVTLRCDPISGHDNLYWYRRVMGKEIKFLLHFVKESKQDESGMPNNRFLAERTGGTYSTLKVQPAELEDSGVYFCASSQDPMQETQYFGPGTRLLVL.

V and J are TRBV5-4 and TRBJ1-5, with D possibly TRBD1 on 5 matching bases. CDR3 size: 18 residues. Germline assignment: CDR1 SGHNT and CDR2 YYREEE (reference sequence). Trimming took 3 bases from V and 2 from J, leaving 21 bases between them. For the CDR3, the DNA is TGTGCCAGCAGCTATAATACAATAGGGTCGGGGGGCAATCAGCCCCAGCATTTT. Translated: CASSYNTIGSGGNQPQHF.

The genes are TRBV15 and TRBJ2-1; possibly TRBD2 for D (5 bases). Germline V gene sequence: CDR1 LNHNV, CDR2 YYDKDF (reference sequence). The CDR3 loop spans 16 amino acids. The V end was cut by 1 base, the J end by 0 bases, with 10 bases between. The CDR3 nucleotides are TGTGCCACCAGCAGAGGGGGAGAAAGCTCCTACAATGAGCAGTTCTTC. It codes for CATSRGGESSYNEQFF.

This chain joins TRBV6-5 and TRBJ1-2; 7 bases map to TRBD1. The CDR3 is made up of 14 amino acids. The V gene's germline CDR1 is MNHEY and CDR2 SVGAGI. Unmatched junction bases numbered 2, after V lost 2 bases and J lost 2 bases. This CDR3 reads CASSYATGNYGYTF. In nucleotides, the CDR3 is TGTGCCAGCAGTTACGCGACAGGGAACTATGGCTACACCTTC.

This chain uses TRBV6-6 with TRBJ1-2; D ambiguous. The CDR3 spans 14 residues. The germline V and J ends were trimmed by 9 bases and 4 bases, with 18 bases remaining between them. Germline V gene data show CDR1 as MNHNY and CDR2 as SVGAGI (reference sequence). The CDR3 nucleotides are TGTGCCAGTATTTCGGGGTCCCGCGGCTATGGCTACACCTTC. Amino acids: CASISGSRGYGYTF.

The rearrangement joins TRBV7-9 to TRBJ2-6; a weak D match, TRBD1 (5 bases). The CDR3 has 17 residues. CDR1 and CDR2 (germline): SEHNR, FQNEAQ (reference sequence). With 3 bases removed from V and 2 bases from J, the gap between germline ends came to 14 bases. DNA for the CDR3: TGTGCCAGCAGCTTTGGACACCTGGGTCCTGGGGCCAACGTCCTGACTTTC. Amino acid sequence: CASSFGHLGPGANVLTF.

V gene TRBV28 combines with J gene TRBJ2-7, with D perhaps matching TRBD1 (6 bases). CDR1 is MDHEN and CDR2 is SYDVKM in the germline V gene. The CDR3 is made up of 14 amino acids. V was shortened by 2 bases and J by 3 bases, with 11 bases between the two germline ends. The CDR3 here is CASSLPGQHYEQYF. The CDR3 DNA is TGTGCCAGCAGTTTACCAGGACAGCACTACGAGCAGTACTTC.

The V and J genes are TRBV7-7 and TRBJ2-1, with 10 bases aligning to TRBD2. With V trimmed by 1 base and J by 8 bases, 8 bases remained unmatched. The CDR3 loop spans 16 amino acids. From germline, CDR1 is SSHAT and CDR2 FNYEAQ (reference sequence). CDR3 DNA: TGTGCCAGCAGCTTAGGAGCGGGGGGGCCAGAGGATGAGCAGTTCTTC. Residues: CASSLGAGGPEDEQFF.

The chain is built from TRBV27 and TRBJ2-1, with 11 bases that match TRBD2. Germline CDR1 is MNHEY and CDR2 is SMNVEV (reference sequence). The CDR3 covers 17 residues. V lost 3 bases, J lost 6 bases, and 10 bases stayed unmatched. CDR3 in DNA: TGTGCCAGCAGTTTTGGGCTAGCGGGAGGAGGGGGCAATGAGCAGTTCTTC. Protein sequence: CASSFGLAGGGGNEQFF.

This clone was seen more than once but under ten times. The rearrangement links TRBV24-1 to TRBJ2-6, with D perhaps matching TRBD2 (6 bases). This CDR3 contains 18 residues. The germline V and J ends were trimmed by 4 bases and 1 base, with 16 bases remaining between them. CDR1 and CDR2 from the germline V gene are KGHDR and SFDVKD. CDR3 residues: CATSERDRPSSGANVLTF. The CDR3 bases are TGTGCCACCAGTGAGCGGGACCGACCCTCTTCTGGGGCCAACGTCCTGACTTTC.

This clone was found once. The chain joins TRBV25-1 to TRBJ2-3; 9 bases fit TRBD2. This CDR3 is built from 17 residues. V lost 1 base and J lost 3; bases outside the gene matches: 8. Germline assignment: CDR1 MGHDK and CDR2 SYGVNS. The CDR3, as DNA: TGTGCCAGCAGTGAATTAGGTAGTAGCGGGAGTACAGATACGCAGTATTTT. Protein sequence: CASSELGSSGSTDTQYF.

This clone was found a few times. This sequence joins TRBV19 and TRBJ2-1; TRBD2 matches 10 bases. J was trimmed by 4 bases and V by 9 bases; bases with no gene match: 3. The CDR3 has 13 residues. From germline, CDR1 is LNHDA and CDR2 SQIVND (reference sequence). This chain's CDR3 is CASGLAAYNEQFF. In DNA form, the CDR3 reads TGTGCCAGCGGACTAGCGGCTTACAATGAGCAGTTCTTC.

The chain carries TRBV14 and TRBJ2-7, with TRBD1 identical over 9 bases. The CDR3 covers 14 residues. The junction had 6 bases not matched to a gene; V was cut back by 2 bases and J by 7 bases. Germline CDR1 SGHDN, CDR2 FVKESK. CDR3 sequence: CASSQSNRGREQYF. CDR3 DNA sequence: TGTGCCAGCAGCCAATCAAACAGGGGGCGTGAGCAGTACTTC.

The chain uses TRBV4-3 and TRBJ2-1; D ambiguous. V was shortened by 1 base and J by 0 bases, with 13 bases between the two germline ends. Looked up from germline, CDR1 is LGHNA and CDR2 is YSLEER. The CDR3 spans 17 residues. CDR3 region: CASSQVPSTSSYNEQFF. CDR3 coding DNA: TGCGCCAGCAGCCAAGTGCCTAGTACGAGCTCCTACAATGAGCAGTTCTTC.

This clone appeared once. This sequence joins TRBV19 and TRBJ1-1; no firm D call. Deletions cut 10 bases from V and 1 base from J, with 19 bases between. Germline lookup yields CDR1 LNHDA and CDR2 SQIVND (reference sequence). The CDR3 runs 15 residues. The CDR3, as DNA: TGTGCCACTCACGGGAACCGGGCCGAGAACACTGAAGCTTTCTTT. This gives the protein CATHGNRAENTEAFF.

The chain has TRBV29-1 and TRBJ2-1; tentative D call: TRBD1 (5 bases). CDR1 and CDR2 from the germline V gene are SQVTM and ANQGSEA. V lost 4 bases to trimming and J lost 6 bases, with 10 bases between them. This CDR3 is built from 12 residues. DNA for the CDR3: TGCAGCGTTGGACAGACTCGCAATGAGCAGTTCTTC. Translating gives CSVGQTRNEQFF.

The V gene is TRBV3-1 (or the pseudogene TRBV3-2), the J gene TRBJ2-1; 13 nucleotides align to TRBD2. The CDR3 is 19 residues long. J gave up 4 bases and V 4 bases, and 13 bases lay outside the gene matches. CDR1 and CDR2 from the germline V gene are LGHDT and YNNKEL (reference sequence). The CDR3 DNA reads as TGTGCCAGCAGCCGCCCGCAATACACTAGCGGGGGGGCGTACAATGAGCAGTTCTTC. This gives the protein CASSRPQYTSGGAYNEQFF.

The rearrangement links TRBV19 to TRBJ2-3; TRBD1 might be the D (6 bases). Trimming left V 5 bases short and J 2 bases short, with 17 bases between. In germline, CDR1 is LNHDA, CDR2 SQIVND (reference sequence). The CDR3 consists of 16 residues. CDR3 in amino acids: CASSPWTATITDTQYF. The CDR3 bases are TGTGCCAGTAGTCCTTGGACAGCAACCATCACAGATACGCAGTATTTT.

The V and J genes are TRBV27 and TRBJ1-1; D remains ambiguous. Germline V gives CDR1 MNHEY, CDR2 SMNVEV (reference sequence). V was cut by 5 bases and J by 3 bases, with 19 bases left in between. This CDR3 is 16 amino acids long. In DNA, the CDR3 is TGTGCCAGCAGTCCCCAATTCAGGATCCCGGACACTGAAGCTTTCTTT. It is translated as CASSPQFRIPDTEAFF.

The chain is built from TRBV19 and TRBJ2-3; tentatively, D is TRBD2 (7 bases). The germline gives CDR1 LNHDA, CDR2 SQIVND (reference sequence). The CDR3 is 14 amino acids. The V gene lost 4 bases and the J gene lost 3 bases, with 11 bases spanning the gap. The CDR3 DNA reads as TGTGCCAGTAGTAGGGAGGGGGAGACAGATACGCAGTATTTT. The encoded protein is CASSREGETDTQYF.

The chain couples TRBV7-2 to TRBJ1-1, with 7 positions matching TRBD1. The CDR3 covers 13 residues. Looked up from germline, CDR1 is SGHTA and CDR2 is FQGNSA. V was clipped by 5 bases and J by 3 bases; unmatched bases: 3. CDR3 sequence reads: CASSQGGHTEAFF. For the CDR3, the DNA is TGTGCCAGCAGCCAGGGGGGTCACACTGAAGCTTTCTTT.

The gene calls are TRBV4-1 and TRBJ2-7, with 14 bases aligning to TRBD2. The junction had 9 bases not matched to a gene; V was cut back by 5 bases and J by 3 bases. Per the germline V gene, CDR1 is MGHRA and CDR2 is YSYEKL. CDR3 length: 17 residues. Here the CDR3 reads CASSVRLAGGPIYEQYF. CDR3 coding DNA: TGCGCCAGCAGCGTACGACTAGCGGGAGGGCCAATCTACGAGCAGTACTTC.